The TCR beta chain under discussion was sequenced for a study of shared clonotypes between healthy human individuals. Naive-designated CD8 cells lacked CD45RO, were positively enriched for CCR7, and omitted terminally differentiated effector memory CD45RA+ cells. Only in-frame clones appear in the TCRdb table, and some are missing; sequencing was by immunoSEQ multiplex PCR. The profile shows millions of clones, approximately 94% of them singletons. J was trimmed by 2 bases and V by 4 bases; bases with no gene match: 8. Germline V lookup: CDR1 SGHRS, CDR2 YFSETQ. The CDR3 is 15 residues long. The gene calls are TRBV5-1 and TRBJ2-7; 8 nucleotides align to TRBD1. The TCR originated in a man aged 18 to 30 in good health. Sequenced material: naive CD8+ T cells sorted from blood. For the CDR3, the DNA is TGCGCCAGCAGCATCCGGACAGGGCCCACCTACGAGCAGTACTTC. This translates into CASSIRTGPTYEQYF. Full variable domain (missing parts from reference TRBV5-1 and TRBJ2-7): KAGVTQTPRYLIKTRGQQVTLSCSPISGHRSVSWYQQTPGQGLQFLFEYFSETQRNKGNFPGRFSGRQFSNSRSEMNVSTLELGDSALYLCASSIRTGPTYEQYFGPGTRLTVT.